This entry describes one T cell receptor beta chain. J was trimmed by 4 bases and V by 0 bases; bases with no gene match: 2. CDR3 length: 14 residues. Looked up from germline, CDR1 is ENHRY and CDR2 is SYGVKD. This sample was included in a study of cytomegalovirus exposure and HLA in healthy donors. The table came from immunoSEQ multiplex PCR; TCRdb's copy has only in-frame clones and leaves some out. The repertoire holds over 100,000 clones, with 89% as singletons. This receptor was taken from a woman aged 18 to 35 in good health and CMV-seronegative. The chain joins TRBV10-3 to TRBJ2-5; 7 bases are a match to TRBD1. Material: PBMCs. The CDR3, as DNA: TGTGCCATCAGTGAGTCGGGACAGATAGAGACCCAGTACTTC. It specifies CAISESGQIETQYF.